A single TCR beta chain is shown here with its context. This sample was included in a study of blood T cell repertoires in COVID-19. Turning to the study itself: COVID-19 samples, acute and convalescent, were from the United States, Italy and Spain. T cells, B-cell-depleted T cells, or PBMCs provided the cDNA or gDNA that served as material.

Per the original data handling: It was from reference gene primer amplification that nucleated cell counts were estimated. The method was immunoSEQ multiplex PCR; TCRdb's version includes in-frame clones alone and lacks a portion of them. D and trimming come from the DNA, and the V and J calls and clone size come from that table. The data hold 100,000 or so clones, with about nine tenths observed a single time. The CDR3 is made up of 15 amino acids. Germline V gives CDR1 LGHDT, CDR2 YNNKEL (reference sequence). V was cut by 0 bases and J by 2 bases, with 7 bases left in between. V is TRBV3-1 (or the pseudogene TRBV3-2) and J is TRBJ2-2; no definite D call. The source material was peripheral blood. The source is a man in his fifties with acute or convalescent COVID-19. The CDR3 sequence: CASSQENRNTGELFF. The CDR3 DNA reads TGTGCCAGCAGCCAAGAAAACAGAAACACCGGGGAGCTGTTTTTT.